This T cell receptor beta chain derives from a study of cytotoxic CD8 clonotypes in ibrutinib-treated CLL. The table came from immunoSEQ multiplex PCR; TCRdb's copy has only in-frame clones and leaves some out. There are around 330,000 clones in the sample; under 70% occur only once, and around 6.3% lies in the top ten. The V segment lost 3 bases and the J segment 0 bases; nucleotides outside the gene matches: 10. From germline, CDR1 is KGHSH and CDR2 LQKENI. The CDR3 runs to 18 residues. Turning to this clone: As yet, its antigen is unknown.

Findings and caveats of the study: The study found clonality rose at ibrutinib response, then fell toward baseline at progression.

The input for sequencing was PBMCs, taken after 36 months of ibrutinib treatment. This TCR was sampled from a human donor with chronic lymphocytic leukemia. The chain is built from TRBV18 and TRBJ2-2, with 7 bases identical to TRBD2. The CDR3 DNA follows: TGTGCCAGCTCACCCCGAGTGGGCGGGGGACCGAACACCGGGGAGCTGTTTTTT. Amino acid sequence: CASSPRVGGGPNTGELFF.